This passage covers 22 T cell receptor beta chains from one sample sequenced in a study of T-cell reconstitution after alpha-beta-depleted transplantation in children. The library targeted TCRbeta and was prepared with unique molecular identifiers. MiXCR, run by TCRdb on the PCR reads, gives a single entry per CDR3 protein. The sample includes under 400,000 distinct CDR3 sequences, approximately 23% of them seen just once. The input for sequencing was PBMCs, mostly from graft donor cells, taken 180 days after TCRalphabeta/CD19-depleted stem cell transplant. These TCRs come from a male patient younger than 18 who had a stem cell transplant for acute lymphoblastic leukemia, so the T cells may come from the graft donor.

CDR3 sequence reads: CASSRLENNEQFF. CDR3 nucleotides: TGTGCCAGTAGTCGACTCGAGAACAATGAGCAGTTCTTC. The V and J genes are TRBV19 and TRBJ2-1, with unresolved D. Germline CDR1 reads LNHDA; CDR2 reads SQIVND (reference sequence). The CDR3 has 13 residues. With 5 bases removed from V and 5 bases from J, the gap between germline ends came to 10 bases.

This clonotype was seen ten or more times. The genes are TRBV5-1 and TRBJ1-1; D remains ambiguous. Per the germline V gene, CDR1 is SGHRS and CDR2 is YFSETQ. The CDR3 extends over 17 amino acids. V gave up 0 bases and J gave up 1 base, with 16 bases separating them. The CDR3: CASSLAVSAKRNTEAFF. The CDR3, as DNA: TGCGCCAGCAGCTTGGCGGTCTCGGCAAAAAGGAACACTGAAGCTTTCTTT.

The V call is TRBV20-1, the J call TRBJ2-3; no clear D gene. V was pared by 0 bases and J by 1 base, with 11 bases between. The CDR3 runs 15 residues. The germline CDR1 and CDR2 sequences are DFQATT and SNEGSKA (reference sequence). CDR3 sequence reads: CSARDSRLGTDTQYF. CDR3 bases: TGCAGTGCTAGAGATTCACGGTTGGGCACAGATACGCAGTATTTT.

This clonotype was seen only a few times. The rearrangement uses TRBV20-1 and TRBJ2-7, with 11 bases matching TRBD2. This CDR3 contains 15 residues. Germline V gene lookup returns CDR1 DFQATT and CDR2 SNEGSKA (reference sequence). J lost 2 bases, V lost 2 bases, and 5 bases had no gene match. The CDR3: CSARYSGRAAYEQYF. Here the CDR3 DNA reads TGCAGTGCTAGATATAGCGGGAGGGCTGCCTACGAGCAGTACTTC.

In regard to this clonotype: A junction end diverges from the germline sequence, so it may reflect a read error. The DNA of the CDR3 is TGTGCCACCAGCCGTGGGACTTTAGCCAAAAACATTCTGTACTTC. This sequence encodes CATSRGTLAKNILYF. The rearrangement links TRBV15 to TRBJ2-4, with TRBD2 as a possible D gene (6 bases). Germline CDR1 is LNHNV and CDR2 is YYDKDF (reference sequence). The CDR3 is made up of 15 amino acids.

This clonotype was picked up a small number of times. V is TRBV5-1 and J is TRBJ1-2, with a possible D match to TRBD1 (6 bases). Germline loops: CDR1 SGHRS, CDR2 YFSETQ. V lost 2 bases and J lost 5, with 13 bases in between. The CDR3 is 14 residues long. The CDR3 is CASSLNPGQYGYTF. CDR3 sequence (DNA): TGCGCCAGCAGCTTAAACCCGGGACAATATGGCTACACCTTC.

In this sample, this clonotype turned up a few times. The CDR3 DNA reads as TGCGCCAGCTGTTGGAGGTTCTCCTACGAGCAGTACTTC. Translated: CASCWRFSYEQYF. The rearrangement joins TRBV10-2 to TRBJ2-7; D may be TRBD2 (5 bases). Trimming shortened V by 8 bases and J by 0 bases, and 11 bases separated the two germline ends. The germline V gene has CDR1 WSHSY and CDR2 SAAADI. The CDR3 loop spans 13 amino acids.

CDR3 in amino acids: CASSSRSGRFKQYF. For the CDR3, the DNA is TGTGCCAGCAGCTCCAGGAGCGGGAGGTTCAAGCAGTACTTC. The chain couples TRBV13 to TRBJ2-7, with 9 positions matching TRBD2. Looked up from germline, CDR1 is PRHDT and CDR2 is FYEKMQ (reference sequence). There are 14 residues in the CDR3. Germline trimming cut 4 bases from V and 8 bases from J; bases unmatched to any gene: 9.

This clonotype came up once. The rearrangement joins TRBV7-9 to TRBJ2-2, with 11 bases identical to TRBD2. Germline V gene lookup returns CDR1 SEHNR and CDR2 FQNEAQ (reference sequence). The length of the CDR3 is 16 residues. V was clipped by 3 bases and J by 2 bases; unmatched bases: 2. CDR3 DNA sequence: TGTGCCAGCAGCTTGGGGACTAGCGGCAACACCGGGGAGCTGTTTTTT. Translating gives CASSLGTSGNTGELFF.

This clonotype occurred a few times. The chain combines TRBV20-1 with TRBJ2-7, with unresolved D. Germline V lookup: CDR1 DFQATT, CDR2 SNEGSKA (reference sequence). V was cut by 6 bases and J by 2 bases, with 8 bases left in between. CDR3 size: 11 residues. The DNA of the CDR3 is TGCAGTGCGGCCACTCCCTACGAGCAGTACTTC. Translating gives CSAATPYEQYF.

This clonotype occurred once. The V and J genes are TRBV3-1 and TRBJ2-7, with D unclear. Germline loops: CDR1 LGHDT, CDR2 YNNKEL (reference sequence). The CDR3 is 12 residues long. Trimming shortened V by 4 bases and J by 3 bases, and 7 bases separated the two germline ends. CDR3 DNA: TGTGCCAGCAGCCTTAAGAACTACGAGCAGTACTTC. It codes for CASSLKNYEQYF.

This chain uses TRBV29-1 with TRBJ1-1, with a possible D match to TRBD1 (5 bases). The CDR3 spans 14 residues. Trimming removed 4 bases from V and 1 base from J, with 13 bases in between. Germline values: CDR1 SQVTM, CDR2 ANQGSEA. The CDR3 spells CSVAGGKGNTEAFF. The CDR3 nucleotides read TGCAGCGTTGCGGGGGGGAAGGGGAACACTGAAGCTTTCTTT.

This clonotype was seen only a few times. As DNA, the CDR3 is TGTGCCACCAGCAGCGGGAGGGGGTCCTACAATGAGCAGTTCTTC. Translating gives CATSSGRGSYNEQFF. This rearrangement joins TRBV15 to TRBJ2-1; TRBD2 aligns across 8 bases. The V and J ends lost 3 bases and 1 base, in that order; junction bases with no gene match: 2. CDR3 length: 15 residues. Germline V gene sequence: CDR1 LNHNV, CDR2 YYDKDF (reference sequence). The variable domain in full, with the rest retrieved from reference TRBV15 and TRBJ2-1, is DAMVIQNPRYQVTQFGKPVTLSCSQTLNHNVMYWYQQKSSQAPKLLFHYYDKDFNNEADTPDNFQSRRPNTSFCFLDIRSPGLGDTAMYLCATSSGRGSYNEQFFGPGTRLTVL.

V usage is TRBV24-1 and J usage is TRBJ2-1, with D possibly called TRBD1 or TRBD2 (6 bases each). CDR1 and CDR2 from the germline V gene are KGHDR and SFDVKD. V dropped 7 bases and J dropped 0 bases, with 12 bases sitting between them. The length of the CDR3 is 15 residues. CDR3 DNA: TGTGCCACCAGGGAGGGGGGAAGCTCCTACAATGAGCAGTTCTTC. Translating gives CATREGGSSYNEQFF.

The rearrangement links TRBV12-3 or TRBV12-4 to TRBJ1-5; perhaps TRBD1 as D (5 bases). Deletions cut 6 bases from V and 2 bases from J, with 14 bases between. This CDR3 is 15 amino acids long. Here the CDR3 reads CASRSETAGNQPQHF. The CDR3 coding sequence is TGTGCCAGCAGGAGTGAGACAGCCGGCAATCAGCCCCAGCATTTT.

The CDR3 here is CASSVPGQGRNTEAFF. The CDR3 DNA sequence: TGTGCCAGCAGTGTCCCGGGACAGGGGCGGAACACTGAAGCTTTCTTT. V gene TRBV2 combines with J gene TRBJ1-1, with TRBD1 matching over 10 bases. The CDR3 is 16 amino acids. The junction had 6 bases not matched to a gene; V was cut back by 4 bases and J by 1 base. Germline loops: CDR1 SNHLY, CDR2 FYNNEI.

This clonotype came up a few times. The gene calls are TRBV5-1 and TRBJ2-1; D ambiguous. Germline values: CDR1 SGHRS, CDR2 YFSETQ. V gave up 0 bases and J gave up 4 bases, with 11 bases separating them. The CDR3 runs 15 residues. The DNA of the CDR3 is TGCGCCAGCAGCTTGGAAGGGTTGAGATACAATGAGCAGTTCTTC. This encodes CASSLEGLRYNEQFF.

This clonotype was counted only a few times. The rearrangement uses TRBV11-1 and TRBJ2-1; D uncertain. Germline V gene sequence: CDR1 SGHAT, CDR2 FQDESV (reference sequence). The CDR3 covers 13 residues. The V end lost 8 bases, the J end lost 2 bases, and 10 bases lay between the germline ends. The CDR3 nucleotides read TGTGCCAGCTCGAGAGTCCCCTACAATGAGCAGTTCTTC. Translated: CASSRVPYNEQFF.

The chain uses TRBV3-1 and TRBJ2-7; D may be TRBD1 (5 bases). The CDR3 totals 14 residues. The V and J ends lost 4 bases and 3 bases respectively, with 13 bases between them. Germline assignment: CDR1 LGHDT and CDR2 YNNKEL (reference sequence). The CDR3 DNA follows: TGTGCCAGCAGCCGAATATCCGGACACTACGAGCAGTACTTC. Protein: CASSRISGHYEQYF.

The chain is built from TRBV12-3 or TRBV12-4 and TRBJ1-3; weak D call: TRBD1 (5 bases). Trimming removed 4 bases from V and 0 bases from J, with 7 bases in between. The CDR3 covers 14 residues. The CDR3 DNA follows: TGTGCCAGCAGTTGGGGGGGCTCTGGAAACACCATATATTTT. Protein product: CASSWGGSGNTIYF.

A word on this clonotype: This sequence may be a read error, since a much larger clone differs from it by one base. The gene calls are TRBV5-1 and TRBJ2-7; 12 nucleotides align to TRBD2. The V and J ends lost 0 bases and 2 bases, in that order; junction bases with no gene match: 3. The CDR3 spans 16 residues. From germline, CDR1 is SGHRS and CDR2 YFSETQ. CDR3 nucleotides: TGCGCCAGCAGCTTGGTTCTAGCGGGAGGGCCCTACGAGCAGTACTTC. It encodes CASSLVLAGGPYEQYF.

This clonotype was recorded only once. The genes are TRBV10-3 and TRBJ2-1; TRBD2 matches 16 bases. CDR3 length: 15 residues. Germline V gives CDR1 ENHRY, CDR2 SYGVKD. Unmatched junction bases numbered 6, after V lost 8 bases and J lost 8 bases. The CDR3: CAIGGLAGGPHEQFF. The CDR3 coding sequence is TGTGCCATCGGGGGACTAGCGGGAGGGCCTCATGAGCAGTTCTTC.